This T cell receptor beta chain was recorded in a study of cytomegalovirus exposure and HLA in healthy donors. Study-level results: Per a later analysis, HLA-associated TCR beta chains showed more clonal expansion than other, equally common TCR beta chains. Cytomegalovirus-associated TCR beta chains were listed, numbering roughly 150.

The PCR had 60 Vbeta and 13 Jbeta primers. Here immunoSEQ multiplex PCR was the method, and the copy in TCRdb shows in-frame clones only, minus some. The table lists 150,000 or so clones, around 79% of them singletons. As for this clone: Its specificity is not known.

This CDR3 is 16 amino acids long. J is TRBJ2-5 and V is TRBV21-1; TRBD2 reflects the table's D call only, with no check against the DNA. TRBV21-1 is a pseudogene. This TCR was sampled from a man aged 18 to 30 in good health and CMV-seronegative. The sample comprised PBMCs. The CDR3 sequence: CASSRASQSLRETQYF. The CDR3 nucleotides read TGTGCCAGCAGCAGGGCTAGCCAGAGCCTCCGAGAGACCCAGTACTTC.